This TCR beta chain was profiled in a study of response to subunit inactivated influenza vaccine. Study-level results: There was a suggestion from the authors that each seasonal influenza vaccination recruits few new T cells.

Comment on this clonotype: The target antigen is unknown.

The CDR3 runs to 14 residues. Germline V gene sequence: CDR1 DFQATT, CDR2 SNEGSKA (reference sequence). Trimming took 0 bases from V and 5 from J, leaving 13 bases between them. A single record per CDR3 protein comes from TCRdb applying MiXCR to the RT-PCR reads. The sample lists roughly 630,000 distinct CDR3 sequences; less than 15% were seen once. Source: PBMCs from blood, taken roughly 2 weeks before vaccination. J is TRBJ1-1 and V is TRBV20-1; D is possibly TRBD1 (5 bases). The receptor was derived from a man aged 50 to 59 who received an inactivated influenza vaccine. Written as DNA, the CDR3 is TGCAGTGCTAGAGATTTCCGACAGCGAACTGAAGCTTTCTTT. Residues: CSARDFRQRTEAFF.